This is a list of T cell receptor beta chains from one sample in a study of blood T cell repertoires in COVID-19. The protocol was immunoSEQ multiplex PCR, while the TCRdb copy is restricted to in-frame clones and leaves out a portion. The sample shows under 250,000 clones, approximately 78% of them seen only once. Sequences were obtained from peripheral blood. These receptors were taken from a woman aged 40 to 50 with acute or convalescent COVID-19. Both conserved end residues are part of each CDR3. The D gene is left open where the match is weak. For some rows the clone size is stated as once, few or many, or as a class when expanded; others skip it.

J gene: TRBJ2-7
clone size: -
D gene: TRBD2
V gene: TRBV13
CDR3 protein: CASSSRRTSGGYEQYF
CDR3 DNA: TGTGCCAGCAGCTCCCGGAGGACTAGCGGAGGTTACGAGCAGTACTTC

J gene: TRBJ1-4
clone size: -
D gene: -
V gene: TRBV2
CDR3 protein: CASSDTLHPTNEKLFF
CDR3 DNA: TGTGCCAGCAGTGACACATTACACCCAACTAATGAAAAACTGTTTTTT

J gene: TRBJ1-5
clone size: -
D gene: TRBD1
V gene: TRBV30
CDR3 protein: CAWTLTGTGNQPQHF
CDR3 DNA: TGTGCCTGGACCCTGACCGGGACAGGAAATCAGCCCCAGCATTTT

J gene: TRBJ1-5
clone size: many
D gene: TRBD1
V gene: TRBV2
CDR3 protein: CASRIQGSNQPQHF
CDR3 DNA: TGTGCCAGCAGGATACAGGGGAGCAATCAGCCCCAGCATTTT

J gene: TRBJ2-7
clone size: -
D gene: TRBD1
V gene: TRBV7-6
CDR3 protein: CASSFRPHLGQGASEQYF
CDR3 DNA: TGTGCCAGCAGCTTTCGACCCCACCTAGGACAGGGGGCGAGCGAGCAGTACTTC

J gene: TRBJ2-7
clone size: -
D gene: TRBD1
V gene: TRBV6-2/TRBV6-3
CDR3 protein: CASSFDRGLVYEQYF
CDR3 DNA: TGTGCCAGCAGCTTCGACAGGGGGTTAGTGTACGAGCAGTACTTC

J gene: TRBJ2-3
clone size: -
D gene: -
V gene: TRBV7-2
CDR3 protein: CASSQDRRTDTQYF
CDR3 DNA: TGTGCCAGCAGCCAAGACAGGAGAACAGATACGCAGTATTTT

J gene: TRBJ2-2
clone size: -
D gene: -
V gene: TRBV6-2/TRBV6-3
CDR3 protein: CASSYIGDTGELFF
CDR3 DNA: TGTGCCAGCAGTTACATCGGGGACACCGGGGAGCTGTTTTTT

J gene: TRBJ2-1
clone size: -
D gene: TRBD2
V gene: TRBV5-8
CDR3 protein: CASSFPTSGYNEQFF
CDR3 DNA: TGTGCCAGCAGCTTTCCGACTAGCGGCTACAATGAGCAGTTCTTC

J gene: TRBJ2-1
clone size: once
D gene: -
V gene: TRBV18
CDR3 protein: CASSPRTGFSYNEQFF
CDR3 DNA: TGTGCCAGCTCACCTAGAACAGGGTTCTCCTACAATGAGCAGTTCTTC

J gene: TRBJ1-1
clone size: -
D gene: -
V gene: TRBV19
CDR3 protein: CASSMTDGNTEAFF
CDR3 DNA: TGTGCCAGTAGTATGACAGACGGGAACACTGAAGCTTTCTTT

J gene: TRBJ2-3
clone size: -
D gene: TRBD1
V gene: TRBV5-1
CDR3 protein: CASSLLDREGQYF
CDR3 DNA: TGCGCCAGCAGCTTGCTGGACAGGGAAGGGCAGTATTTT

J gene: TRBJ2-3
clone size: once
D gene: TRBD2
V gene: TRBV3-1/TRBV3-2
CDR3 protein: CASSPPAGGPQDTQYF
CDR3 DNA: TGTGCCAGCAGCCCCCCTGCGGGGGGGCCCCAAGATACGCAGTATTTT

J gene: TRBJ2-7
clone size: -
D gene: TRBD1
V gene: TRBV11-2
CDR3 protein: CASSTTGTGYEQYF
CDR3 DNA: TGTGCCAGCAGCACTACAGGGACAGGCTACGAGCAGTACTTC

J gene: TRBJ1-1
clone size: -
D gene: -
V gene: TRBV19
CDR3 protein: CASNYVGSDTEAFF
CDR3 DNA: TGTGCCAGCAACTATGTCGGAAGTGACACTGAAGCTTTCTTT

J gene: TRBJ2-1
clone size: -
D gene: TRBD2
V gene: TRBV6-1
CDR3 protein: CASSGGLAGNWGEQFF
CDR3 DNA: TGTGCCAGCAGTGGGGGACTAGCGGGAAACTGGGGTGAGCAGTTCTTC

J gene: TRBJ1-6
clone size: -
D gene: -
V gene: TRBV30
CDR3 protein: CAWSSWVQGIRANSPLHF
CDR3 DNA: TGTGCCTGGTCTTCCTGGGTCCAGGGAATAAGGGCTAATTCACCCCTCCACTTT

J gene: TRBJ1-1
clone size: -
D gene: TRBD1
V gene: TRBV18
CDR3 protein: CASSPGQGAGAFF
CDR3 DNA: TGTGCCAGCTCACCGGGACAGGGGGCGGGAGCTTTCTTT

J gene: TRBJ2-5
clone size: -
D gene: -
V gene: TRBV28
CDR3 protein: CASSFRREKTQETQYF
CDR3 DNA: TGTGCCAGCAGTTTTCGACGGGAAAAGACCCAAGAGACCCAGTACTTC

J gene: TRBJ2-1
clone size: few
D gene: TRBD2
V gene: TRBV7-2
CDR3 protein: CASSLGGLAGGPYNEQFF
CDR3 DNA: TGTGCCAGCAGCTTAGGCGGACTAGCGGGAGGGCCTTACAATGAGCAGTTCTTC

J gene: TRBJ1-6
clone size: -
D gene: -
V gene: TRBV7-6
CDR3 protein: CASSASTGRGSPLHF
CDR3 DNA: TGTGCCAGCAGCGCTTCTACAGGGCGCGGATCACCCCTCCACTTT

J gene: TRBJ2-5
clone size: -
D gene: -
V gene: TRBV20-1
CDR3 protein: CSAYRQETQYF
CDR3 DNA: TGCAGTGCTTACAGGCAAGAGACCCAGTACTTC

J gene: TRBJ2-5
clone size: -
D gene: TRBD2
V gene: TRBV15
CDR3 protein: CATSLGGDGETQYF
CDR3 DNA: TGTGCCACCAGCCTGGGGGGGGACGGGGAGACCCAGTACTTC

J gene: TRBJ2-6
clone size: -
D gene: -
V gene: TRBV7-3
CDR3 protein: CASSSRRAGANVLTF
CDR3 DNA: TGTGCCAGCAGCTCGCGGAGGGCTGGGGCCAACGTCCTGACTTTC

J gene: TRBJ2-7
clone size: -
D gene: TRBD2
V gene: TRBV19
CDR3 protein: CASSGPKSGGYEQYF
CDR3 DNA: TGTGCCAGTAGCGGACCAAAAAGCGGGGGGTACGAGCAGTACTTC

J gene: TRBJ2-7
clone size: -
D gene: -
V gene: TRBV5-5
CDR3 protein: CASSLVVGTTYEQYF
CDR3 DNA: TGTGCCAGCAGCTTGGTTGTGGGCACGACCTACGAGCAGTACTTC

J gene: TRBJ1-1
clone size: -
D gene: TRBD1
V gene: TRBV5-6
CDR3 protein: CASSLERTGVNTEAFF
CDR3 DNA: TGTGCCAGCAGCTTAGAAAGGACAGGGGTGAACACTGAAGCTTTCTTT

J gene: TRBJ2-1
clone size: -
D gene: TRBD2
V gene: TRBV6-5
CDR3 protein: CASGLAGGDNEQFF
CDR3 DNA: TGTGCCAGCGGATTAGCGGGAGGGGACAATGAGCAGTTCTTC

J gene: TRBJ1-1
clone size: -
D gene: -
V gene: TRBV19
CDR3 protein: CASSITGPNTEAFF
CDR3 DNA: TGTGCCAGTAGTATAACAGGGCCGAACACTGAAGCTTTCTTT

J gene: TRBJ1-2
clone size: -
D gene: TRBD1
V gene: TRBV9
CDR3 protein: CASSVENRGSYGYTF
CDR3 DNA: TGTGCCAGCAGCGTGGAAAACAGGGGCTCCTATGGCTACACCTTC

J gene: TRBJ1-2
clone size: -
D gene: -
V gene: TRBV28
CDR3 protein: CASSPPQGNYGYTF
CDR3 DNA: TGTGCCAGCAGCCCCCCTCAGGGGAACTATGGCTACACCTTC

J gene: TRBJ1-2
clone size: -
D gene: -
V gene: TRBV24-1
CDR3 protein: CATSDTGQDYGYTF
CDR3 DNA: TGTGCCACCAGTGATACCGGACAAGACTATGGCTACACCTTC

J gene: TRBJ2-1
clone size: -
D gene: -
V gene: TRBV27
CDR3 protein: CASSLYAGGPSSYNEQFF
CDR3 DNA: TGTGCCAGCAGTTTATATGCCGGAGGGCCTAGCTCCTACAATGAGCAGTTCTTC

J gene: TRBJ2-7
clone size: -
D gene: -
V gene: TRBV3-1/TRBV3-2
CDR3 protein: CASSHGTRDEQYF
CDR3 DNA: TGTGCCAGCAGCCACGGGACTCGGGACGAGCAGTACTTC

J gene: TRBJ2-1
clone size: -
D gene: TRBD2
V gene: TRBV28
CDR3 protein: CASTLGGTRSEFF
CDR3 DNA: TGTGCCAGCACCCTTGGGGGGACTAGGAGTGAGTTCTTC

J gene: TRBJ2-7
clone size: -
D gene: TRBD1
V gene: TRBV30
CDR3 protein: CAWSEGQGVSNEQYF
CDR3 DNA: TGTGCCTGGAGTGAGGGACAGGGAGTGAGCAACGAGCAGTACTTC

J gene: TRBJ2-7
clone size: -
D gene: -
V gene: TRBV27
CDR3 protein: CASSWGGVSYEQYF
CDR3 DNA: TGTGCCAGCAGTTGGGGCGGGGTCTCCTACGAGCAGTACTTC

J gene: TRBJ2-1
clone size: -
D gene: -
V gene: TRBV7-7
CDR3 protein: CASSLNSVRYNEQFF
CDR3 DNA: TGTGCCAGCAGCTTGAATTCGGTGAGATACAATGAGCAGTTCTTC

J gene: TRBJ1-5
clone size: -
D gene: -
V gene: TRBV5-1
CDR3 protein: CASSLGRDQPQHF
CDR3 DNA: TGCGCCAGCAGCTTGGGGAGGGATCAGCCCCAGCATTTT

J gene: TRBJ2-3
clone size: -
D gene: TRBD2
V gene: TRBV6-2/TRBV6-3
CDR3 protein: CASSYSNPRTSSTDTQYF
CDR3 DNA: TGTGCCAGCAGTTACTCAAATCCACGGACTAGCAGCACAGATACGCAGTATTTT

J gene: TRBJ2-3
clone size: -
D gene: TRBD2
V gene: TRBV6-5
CDR3 protein: CASSYNPSGRTDTQYF
CDR3 DNA: TGTGCCAGCAGTTACAACCCTAGCGGGCGCACAGATACGCAGTATTTT

J gene: TRBJ1-1
clone size: -
D gene: TRBD1
V gene: TRBV30
CDR3 protein: CAWGDSIGVPEAFF
CDR3 DNA: TGTGCCTGGGGGGACAGTATAGGGGTTCCTGAAGCTTTCTTT

J gene: TRBJ1-6
clone size: -
D gene: TRBD1
V gene: TRBV18
CDR3 protein: CASSPQTGSNSPLHF
CDR3 DNA: TGTGCCAGCTCACCACAGACAGGGTCTAATTCACCCCTCCACTTT

J gene: TRBJ2-1
clone size: -
D gene: TRBD2
V gene: TRBV20-1
CDR3 protein: CSASRTSGRFNEQFF
CDR3 DNA: TGCAGTGCTAGTCGTACTAGCGGGAGATTCAATGAGCAGTTCTTC

J gene: TRBJ1-2
clone size: -
D gene: -
V gene: TRBV5-4
CDR3 protein: CASSPDSNYGYTF
CDR3 DNA: TGTGCCAGCAGCCCTGACAGTAACTATGGCTACACCTTC

J gene: TRBJ1-2
clone size: -
D gene: TRBD1
V gene: TRBV30
CDR3 protein: CAWSTSSGQGTF
CDR3 DNA: TGTGCCTGGAGTACCTCGTCGGGACAGGGCACCTTC

J gene: TRBJ1-1
clone size: -
D gene: -
V gene: TRBV30
CDR3 protein: CAWSGGFSEAFF
CDR3 DNA: TGTGCCTGGAGTGGTGGCTTCTCTGAAGCTTTCTTT

J gene: TRBJ1-5
clone size: -
D gene: TRBD1
V gene: TRBV5-1
CDR3 protein: CASSSGTGPSPNQPQHF
CDR3 DNA: TGCGCCAGCAGCTCCGGGACAGGCCCTTCCCCCAATCAGCCCCAGCATTTT

J gene: TRBJ1-1
clone size: -
D gene: -
V gene: TRBV5-1
CDR3 protein: CASSLQGGLNTEAFF
CDR3 DNA: TGCGCCAGCAGCTTACAGGGCGGGTTGAACACTGAAGCTTTCTTT

J gene: TRBJ2-5
clone size: -
D gene: -
V gene: TRBV20-1
CDR3 protein: CSARTAETQYF
CDR3 DNA: TGCAGTGCTAGGACAGCAGAGACCCAGTACTTC

J gene: TRBJ2-4
clone size: -
D gene: -
V gene: TRBV5-1
CDR3 protein: CASSLFNRVAKNIQYF
CDR3 DNA: TGCGCCAGCAGCCTCTTTAACAGAGTAGCCAAAAACATTCAGTACTTC

J gene: TRBJ1-2
clone size: -
D gene: -
V gene: TRBV3-1/TRBV3-2
CDR3 protein: CASSQDPPTVPFF
CDR3 DNA: TGTGCCAGCAGCCAAGATCCCCCTACTGTGCCTTTCTTC